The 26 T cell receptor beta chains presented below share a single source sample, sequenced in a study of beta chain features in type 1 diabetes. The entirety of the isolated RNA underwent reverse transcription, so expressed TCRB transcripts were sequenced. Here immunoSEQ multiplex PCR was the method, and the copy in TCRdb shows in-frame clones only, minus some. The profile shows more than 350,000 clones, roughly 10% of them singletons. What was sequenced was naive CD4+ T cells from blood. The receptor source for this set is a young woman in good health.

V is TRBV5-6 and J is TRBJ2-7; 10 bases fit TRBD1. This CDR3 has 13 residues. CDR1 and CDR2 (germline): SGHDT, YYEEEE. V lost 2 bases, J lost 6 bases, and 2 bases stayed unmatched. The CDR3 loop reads CASSLDRGREQYV. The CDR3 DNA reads TGTGCCAGCAGCTTAGACAGGGGGCGCGAGCAGTACGTC.

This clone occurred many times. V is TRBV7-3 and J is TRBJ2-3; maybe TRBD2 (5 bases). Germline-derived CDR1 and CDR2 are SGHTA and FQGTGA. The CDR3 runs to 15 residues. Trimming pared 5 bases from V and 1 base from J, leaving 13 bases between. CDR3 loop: CASSPSGPGTDTQYF. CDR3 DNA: TGTGCCAGCAGCCCCAGCGGCCCGGGCACAGATACGCAGTATTTT.

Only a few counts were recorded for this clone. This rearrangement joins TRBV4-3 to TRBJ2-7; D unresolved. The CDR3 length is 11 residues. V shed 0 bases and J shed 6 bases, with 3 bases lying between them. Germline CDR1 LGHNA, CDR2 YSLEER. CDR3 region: CASSQDGEQYV. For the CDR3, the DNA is TGCGCCAGCAGCCAAGATGGCGAGCAGTACGTC.

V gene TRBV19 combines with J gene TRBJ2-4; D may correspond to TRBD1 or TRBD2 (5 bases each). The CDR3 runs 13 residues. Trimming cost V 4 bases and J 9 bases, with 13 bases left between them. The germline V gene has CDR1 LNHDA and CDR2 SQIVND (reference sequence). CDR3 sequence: CASSSRDQGIQYF. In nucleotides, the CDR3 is TGTGCCAGTAGTAGCCGGGACCAGGGCATTCAGTACTTC.

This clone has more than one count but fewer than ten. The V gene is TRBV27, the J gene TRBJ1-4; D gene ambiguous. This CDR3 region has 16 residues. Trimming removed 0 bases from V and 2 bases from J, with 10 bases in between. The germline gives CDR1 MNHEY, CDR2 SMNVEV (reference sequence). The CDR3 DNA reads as TGTGCCAGCAGTTTATCTATGGGAGTGACTAATGAAAAACTGTTTTTT. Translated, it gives CASSLSMGVTNEKLFF.

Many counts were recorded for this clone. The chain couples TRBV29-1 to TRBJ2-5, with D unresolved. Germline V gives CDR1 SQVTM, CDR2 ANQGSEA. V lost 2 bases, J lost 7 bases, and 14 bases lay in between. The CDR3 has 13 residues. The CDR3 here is CSVELRGLGTQYF. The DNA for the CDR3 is TGCAGCGTTGAACTGCGTGGGCTAGGGACCCAGTACTTC.

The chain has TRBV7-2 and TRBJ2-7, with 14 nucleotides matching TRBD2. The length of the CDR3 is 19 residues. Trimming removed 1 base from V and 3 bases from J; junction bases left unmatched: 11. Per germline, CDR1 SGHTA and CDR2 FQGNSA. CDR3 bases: TGTGCCAGCAGCTTAGTGTTGGGACTAGCGGGAGCGAGTCTCTACGAGCAGTACTTC. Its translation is CASSLVLGLAGASLYEQYF.

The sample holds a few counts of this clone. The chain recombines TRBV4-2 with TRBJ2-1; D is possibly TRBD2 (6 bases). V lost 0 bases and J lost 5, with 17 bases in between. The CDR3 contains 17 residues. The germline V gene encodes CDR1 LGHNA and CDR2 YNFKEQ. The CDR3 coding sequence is TGTGCCAGCAGCCAAGATGACGGGAGTGATGTCGACAATGAGCAGTTCTTC. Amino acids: CASSQDDGSDVDNEQFF.

This CDR3 is CAPPQACTEAFF. In DNA form, the CDR3 reads TGTGCCCCACCGCAGGCCTGCACTGAAGCTTTCTTT. J is TRBJ1-1 and V is TRBV27; D call uncertain. Between the trimmed V and J ends, which lost 11 bases and 4 bases, there was a span of 14 bases. This CDR3 comprises 12 residues. CDR1 MNHEY and CDR2 SMNVEV come from the germline V gene (reference sequence).

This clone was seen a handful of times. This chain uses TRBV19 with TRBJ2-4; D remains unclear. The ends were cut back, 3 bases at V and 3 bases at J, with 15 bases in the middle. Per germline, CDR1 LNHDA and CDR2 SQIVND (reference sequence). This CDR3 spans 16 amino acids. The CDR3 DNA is TGTGCCAGTAGTATCCGTCCACTGCTTGACAAAAACATTCAGTACTTC. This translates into CASSIRPLLDKNIQYF.

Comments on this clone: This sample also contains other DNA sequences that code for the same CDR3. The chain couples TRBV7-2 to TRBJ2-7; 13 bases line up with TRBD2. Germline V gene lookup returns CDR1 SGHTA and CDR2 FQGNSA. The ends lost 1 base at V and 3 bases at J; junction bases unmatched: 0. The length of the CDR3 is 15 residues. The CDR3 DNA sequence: TGTGCCAGCAGCTTAGGGACTAGCGGGAGCTACGAGCAGTACTTC. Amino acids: CASSLGTSGSYEQYF.

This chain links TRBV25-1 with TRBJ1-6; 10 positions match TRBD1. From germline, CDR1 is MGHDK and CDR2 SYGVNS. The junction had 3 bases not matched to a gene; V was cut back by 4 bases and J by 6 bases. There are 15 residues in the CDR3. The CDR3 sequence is CASSGDRGLNSPLHF. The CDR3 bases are TGTGCCAGCAGTGGGGACAGGGGACTTAATTCACCCCTCCACTTT.

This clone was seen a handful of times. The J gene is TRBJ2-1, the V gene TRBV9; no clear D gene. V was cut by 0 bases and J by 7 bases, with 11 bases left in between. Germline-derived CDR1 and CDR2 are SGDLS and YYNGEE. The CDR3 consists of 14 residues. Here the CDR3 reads CASSVAGNYNEQFF. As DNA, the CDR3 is TGTGCCAGCAGCGTAGCTGGGAACTATAATGAGCAGTTCTTC.

CDR3 amino acids: CASSTRQGAPGANVLTF. CDR3 nucleotide sequence: TGTGCCAGTAGTACGAGACAGGGGGCCCCCGGGGCCAACGTCCTGACTTTC. The rearrangement links TRBV19 to TRBJ2-6, with 10 bases fitting TRBD1. The CDR3 covers 17 residues. After removal of 4 bases from V and 4 bases from J, the junction contained 7 bases not matched to a gene. CDR1 LNHDA and CDR2 SQIVND come from the germline V gene (reference sequence).

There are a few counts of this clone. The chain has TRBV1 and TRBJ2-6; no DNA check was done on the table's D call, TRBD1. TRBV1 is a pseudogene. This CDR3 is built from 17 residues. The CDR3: CTSSPTGSTSGANVLTF. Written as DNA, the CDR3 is TGCACCAGCAGCCCTACAGGGTCCACCTCTGGGGCCAACGTCCTGACTTTC.

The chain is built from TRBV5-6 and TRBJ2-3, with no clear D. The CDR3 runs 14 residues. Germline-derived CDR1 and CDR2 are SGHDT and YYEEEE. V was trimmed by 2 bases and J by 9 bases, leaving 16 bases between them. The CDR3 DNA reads TGTGCCAGCAGCTTATCTGCGTCCGGGTCCACGCAGTATTTT. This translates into CASSLSASGSTQYF.

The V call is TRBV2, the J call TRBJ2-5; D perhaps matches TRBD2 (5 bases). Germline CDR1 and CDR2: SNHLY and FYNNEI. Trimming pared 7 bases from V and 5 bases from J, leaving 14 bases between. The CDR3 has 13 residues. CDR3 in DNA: TGTGCCAGCATTCGCAACAGCGGTGAGACCCAGTACTTC. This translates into CASIRNSGETQYF.

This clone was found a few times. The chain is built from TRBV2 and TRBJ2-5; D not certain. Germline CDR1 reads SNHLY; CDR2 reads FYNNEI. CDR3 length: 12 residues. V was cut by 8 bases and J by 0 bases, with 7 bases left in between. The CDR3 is CASCGDQETQYF. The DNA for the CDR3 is TGTGCCAGCTGCGGAGACCAAGAGACCCAGTACTTC.

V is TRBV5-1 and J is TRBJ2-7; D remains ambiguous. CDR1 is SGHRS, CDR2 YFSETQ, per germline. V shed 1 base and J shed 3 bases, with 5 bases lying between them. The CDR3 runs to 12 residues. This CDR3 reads CASSLSGYEQYV. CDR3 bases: TGCGCCAGCAGCTTGTCCGGCTACGAGCAGTACGTC.

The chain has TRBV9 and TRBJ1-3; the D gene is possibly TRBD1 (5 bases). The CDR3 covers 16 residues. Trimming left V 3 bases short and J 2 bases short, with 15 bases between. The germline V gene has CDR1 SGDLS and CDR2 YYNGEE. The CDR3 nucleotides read TGTGCCAGCAGCGCTACCCAGGGAACGGCTGGAAACACCATATATTTT. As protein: CASSATQGTAGNTIYF. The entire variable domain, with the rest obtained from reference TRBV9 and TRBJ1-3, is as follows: DSGVTQTPKHLITATGQRVTLRCSPRSGDLSVYWYQQSLDQGLQFLIQYYNGEERAKGNILERFSAQQFPDLHSELNLSSLELGDSALYFCASSATQGTAGNTIYFGEGSWLTVV.

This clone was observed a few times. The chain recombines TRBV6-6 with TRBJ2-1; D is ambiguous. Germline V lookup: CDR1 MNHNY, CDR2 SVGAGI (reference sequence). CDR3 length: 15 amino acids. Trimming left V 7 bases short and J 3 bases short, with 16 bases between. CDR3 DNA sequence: TGTGCCAGCACTCTAGGGTCTGTACTCTACAATGAGCAGTTCTTC. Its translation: CASTLGSVLYNEQFF.

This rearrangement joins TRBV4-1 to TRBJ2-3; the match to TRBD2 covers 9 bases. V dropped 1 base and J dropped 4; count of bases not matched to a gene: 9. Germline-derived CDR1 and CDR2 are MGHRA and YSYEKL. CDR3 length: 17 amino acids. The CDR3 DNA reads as TGCGCCAGCAGCCAAGTGGGAGCGGGGGGCCGTTCAGATACGCAGTATTTT. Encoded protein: CASSQVGAGGRSDTQYF.

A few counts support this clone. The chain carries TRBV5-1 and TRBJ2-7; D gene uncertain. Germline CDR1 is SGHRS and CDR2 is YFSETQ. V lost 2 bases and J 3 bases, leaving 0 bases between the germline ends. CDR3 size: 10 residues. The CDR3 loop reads CASSFYEQYV. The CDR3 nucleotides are TGCGCCAGCAGCTTCTACGAGCAGTACGTC.

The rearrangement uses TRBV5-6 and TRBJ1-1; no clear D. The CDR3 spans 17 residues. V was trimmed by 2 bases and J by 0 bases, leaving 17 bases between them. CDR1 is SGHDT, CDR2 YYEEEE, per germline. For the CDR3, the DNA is TGTGCCAGCAGCTTATACAACGGAGTCCTGGTGAACACTGAAGCTTTCTTT. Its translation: CASSLYNGVLVNTEAFF.

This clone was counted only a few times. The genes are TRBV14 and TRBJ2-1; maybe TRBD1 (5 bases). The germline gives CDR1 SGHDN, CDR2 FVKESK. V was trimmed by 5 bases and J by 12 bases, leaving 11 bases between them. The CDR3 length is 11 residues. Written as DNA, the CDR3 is TGTGCCAGCAGCTCACAGGTCCTGCAGTTCTTC. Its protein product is CASSSQVLQFF.

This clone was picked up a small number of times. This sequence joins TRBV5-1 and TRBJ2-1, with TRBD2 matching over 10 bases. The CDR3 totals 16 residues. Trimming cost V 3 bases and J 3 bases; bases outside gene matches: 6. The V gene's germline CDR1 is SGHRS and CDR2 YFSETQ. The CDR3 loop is CASSYLPSGGYNEQFF. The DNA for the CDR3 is TGCGCCAGCAGCTACCTACCTAGCGGGGGCTACAATGAGCAGTTCTTC.